These 9 T cell receptor beta chains were all obtained from the same sample, sequenced in a study of T cell responses to AZD1222 COVID-19 vaccine. The protocol was immunoSEQ multiplex PCR, while the TCRdb copy is restricted to in-frame clones and leaves out a portion. The repertoire holds 90,000 to 150,000 clones, with over 85% as singletons. The sample was peripheral blood, taken on day 0 of AZD1222 vaccination. The origin of the receptors is an adult in good health.

V usage is TRBV29-1 and J usage is TRBJ2-7, with 8 positions matching TRBD1. Per the germline V gene, CDR1 is SQVTM and CDR2 is ANQGSEA. The CDR3 length is 13 residues. Germline trimming cut 3 bases from V and 3 bases from J; bases unmatched to any gene: 4. As DNA, the CDR3 is TGCAGCGTTGAGTCAGGGGGCAGCTACGAGCAGTACTTC. Encoded protein: CSVESGGSYEQYF.

The V and J genes are TRBV2 and TRBJ2-3; D is unresolved. Germline V gene sequence: CDR1 SNHLY, CDR2 FYNNEI. Trimming shortened V by 7 bases and J by 0 bases, and 17 bases separated the two germline ends. This CDR3 comprises 16 residues. The CDR3 protein is CASTTIGRMSTDTQYF. As DNA, the CDR3 is TGTGCCAGCACCACGATAGGACGGATGAGCACAGATACGCAGTATTTT.

The rearrangement links TRBV5-1 to TRBJ1-6; the match to TRBD1 covers 8 bases. With V trimmed by 5 bases and J by 3 bases, 4 bases remained unmatched. The germline V gene encodes CDR1 SGHRS and CDR2 YFSETQ. The CDR3 spans 15 residues. CDR3 sequence (DNA): TGCGCCAGCAGGGGACAGGATCTCTATAATTCACCCCTCCACTTT. It specifies CASRGQDLYNSPLHF.

The V and J genes are TRBV3-1 (or the pseudogene TRBV3-2) and TRBJ2-7; 9 bases map to TRBD2. The CDR3 covers 13 residues. The V gene's germline CDR1 is LGHDT and CDR2 YNNKEL (reference sequence). The ends lost 8 bases at V and 5 bases at J; junction bases unmatched: 7. The CDR3 DNA sequence: TGTGCCAGCCTGGGGACTAGCAGGAACGAGCAGTACTTC. Translating gives CASLGTSRNEQYF.

The chain joins TRBV2 to TRBJ1-2; D is unclear. The CDR3 covers 12 residues. Trimming cost V 8 bases and J 1 base, with 8 bases left between them. Germline assignment: CDR1 SNHLY and CDR2 FYNNEI. The CDR3 loop reads CASQPDNYGYTF. DNA for the CDR3: TGTGCCAGCCAACCCGATAACTATGGCTACACCTTC.

The gene calls are TRBV29-1 and TRBJ1-2; 10 nucleotides match TRBD1. V lost 5 bases and J lost 4; bases outside the gene matches: 16. Germline V gene data show CDR1 as SQVTM and CDR2 as ANQGSEA. The CDR3 sequence is 17 residues long. CDR3 in amino acids: CSVFEGAGTGEFYGYTF. The CDR3 DNA sequence: TGCAGCGTTTTTGAGGGGGCTGGGACAGGGGAATTCTATGGCTACACCTTC. The full variable domain, completed using reference TRBV29-1 and TRBJ1-2, is SAVISQKPSRDICQRGTSLTIQCQVDSQVTMMFWYRQQPGQSLTLIATANQGSEATYESGFVIDKFPISRPNLTFSTLTVSNMSPEDSSIYLCSVFEGAGTGEFYGYTFGSGTRLTVV.

The chain has TRBV5-6 and TRBJ1-6, with 7 bases that match TRBD1. Germline assignment: CDR1 SGHDT and CDR2 YYEEEE. This CDR3 contains 16 residues. V lost 4 bases and J lost 4; bases outside the gene matches: 8. Here the CDR3 reads CASSPSGTAYNSPLHF. The CDR3 nucleotides are TGTGCCAGCAGCCCATCTGGGACAGCGTATAATTCACCCCTCCACTTT.

The sample holds one count of this clone. This chain joins TRBV11-2 and TRBJ2-1; unclear D gene. Trimming shortened V by 0 bases and J by 8 bases, and 20 bases separated the two germline ends. From germline, CDR1 is SGHAT and CDR2 FQNNGV. The CDR3 contains 17 residues. The CDR3 DNA reads as TGTGCCAGCAGCTTAGAGTGGAGCCCGACCTTAAGGGATGAGCAGTTCTTC. Protein product: CASSLEWSPTLRDEQFF.

V and J are TRBV30 and TRBJ1-2, with TRBD1 matching over 8 bases. The CDR3 contains 14 residues. Germline assignment: CDR1 GTSNPN and CDR2 SVGIG (reference sequence). V dropped 4 bases and J dropped 7; count of bases not matched to a gene: 11. CDR3 sequence: CAWKIQGVRGGYTF. The DNA of the CDR3 is TGTGCCTGGAAGATACAGGGGGTGAGAGGTGGCTACACCTTC.